Below, one T cell receptor beta chain is given with its context. What it binds is not known. V lost 8 bases, J lost 10 bases, and 8 bases lay in between. The CDR3 contains 10 residues. The germline V gene encodes CDR1 MNHNS and CDR2 SASEGT. In the PCR, 60 Vbeta and 13 Jbeta primers were used. Sequenced by immunoSEQ multiplex PCR; TCRdb stores in-frame clones only, minus some. The repertoire holds some 98,000 clones, with around 77% as singletons. This entry belongs to a study of cytomegalovirus exposure and HLA in healthy donors. Whole-study findings and limits: Several top significant clusters appeared, in a later analysis, to be linked to common viral pathogens.

Sequenced sample: PBMCs. This sequence originates from a female donor in good health and CMV-seronegative. V is TRBV6-1 and J is TRBJ1-4; D unresolved. CDR3 protein: CASHAGKLFF. Written as DNA, the CDR3 is TGTGCCAGCCACGCGGGAAAACTGTTTTTT.